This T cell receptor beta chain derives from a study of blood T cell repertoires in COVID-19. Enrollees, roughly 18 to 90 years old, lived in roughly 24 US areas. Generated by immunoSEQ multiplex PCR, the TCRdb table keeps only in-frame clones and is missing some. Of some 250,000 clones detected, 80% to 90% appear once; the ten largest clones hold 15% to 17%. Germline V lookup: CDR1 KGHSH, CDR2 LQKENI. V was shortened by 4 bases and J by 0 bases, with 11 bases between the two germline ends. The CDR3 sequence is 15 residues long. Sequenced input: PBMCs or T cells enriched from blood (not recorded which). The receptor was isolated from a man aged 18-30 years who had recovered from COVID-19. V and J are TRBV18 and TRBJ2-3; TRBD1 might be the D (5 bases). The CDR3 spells CASSRTRFSTDTQYF. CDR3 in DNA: TGTGCCAGCTCACGGACACGATTTAGCACAGATACGCAGTATTTT.